This passage covers 8 T cell receptor beta chains from one sample sequenced in a study of blood T cell repertoires in COVID-19. Method: immunoSEQ multiplex PCR; TCRdb's copy keeps in-frame clones and lacks some. This table has about 230,000 clones, about 88% appearing once. Material for sequencing was peripheral blood. The receptors originated from a woman aged 60 to 75 with acute or convalescent COVID-19.

This chain uses TRBV14 with TRBJ1-5, with D perhaps matching TRBD1 (6 bases). V was pared by 1 base and J by 4 bases, with 8 bases between. Per the germline V gene, CDR1 is SGHDN and CDR2 is FVKESK. CDR3 length equals 14 residues. CDR3 protein: CASSQGTGNQPQHF. CDR3 nucleotides: TGTGCCAGCAGCCAAGGTACAGGGAATCAGCCCCAGCATTTT.

V is TRBV6-5 and J is TRBJ2-3; TRBD1 aligns across 7 bases. The CDR3 runs to 15 residues. Germline CDR1 MNHEY, CDR2 SVGAGI. V lost 6 bases to trimming and J lost 6 bases; unmatched junction nucleotides: 12. The CDR3 DNA reads TGTGCCAGCAGCCACAGGGGTCCCCATTGGGATACGCAGTATTTT. Translated, it gives CASSHRGPHWDTQYF.

This chain connects TRBV29-1 to TRBJ2-7; a weak D match, TRBD2 (6 bases). The CDR3 sequence is 12 residues long. With 7 bases removed from V and 6 bases from J, the gap between germline ends came to 16 bases. The V gene's germline CDR1 is SQVTM and CDR2 ANQGSEA. CDR3 sequence (DNA): TGCAGCGGGGGAGGCGGGGTGTCCGAGCAGTACTTC. Translation gives CSGGGGVSEQYF.

V gene TRBV19 combines with J gene TRBJ1-3; possible D gene TRBD1, 6 bases. The CDR3 has 17 amino acids. Per germline, CDR1 LNHDA and CDR2 SQIVND (reference sequence). Trimming pared 7 bases from V and 0 bases from J, leaving 19 bases between. This CDR3 reads CASTRLAGGLSGNTIYF. The CDR3 DNA follows: TGTGCCAGTACCAGATTGGCGGGGGGCCTCTCTGGAAACACCATATATTTT.

J is TRBJ2-1 and V is TRBV4-1; D may be TRBD2 (6 bases). The germline V and J ends were trimmed by 4 bases and 9 bases, with 16 bases remaining between them. The germline CDR1 and CDR2 sequences are MGHRA and YSYEKL. This CDR3 contains 14 residues. In DNA, the CDR3 is TGCGCCAGCAGCCGCACCGGGACTCAGGCTGAGCAGTTCTTC. This gives the protein CASSRTGTQAEQFF.

The chain couples TRBV12-3 or TRBV12-4 to TRBJ2-1; the D gene is possibly TRBD2 (6 bases). V was shortened by 6 bases and J by 7 bases, with 13 bases between the two germline ends. The CDR3 contains 13 residues. CDR3 region: CASRRGNWNEQFF. CDR3 nucleotide sequence: TGTGCCAGCAGGCGCGGGAATTGGAATGAGCAGTTCTTC.

The chain links TRBV28 to TRBJ2-7; 9 bases align to TRBD2. The V gene end was trimmed by 8 bases and the J gene end by 0 bases; junction bases not matched to a gene: 2. CDR1 is MDHEN and CDR2 is SYDVKM in the germline V gene. The CDR3 contains 13 residues. In nucleotides, the CDR3 is TGTGCCAGCCGCGGGAGGGCCTCCTACGAGCAGTACTTC. Protein: CASRGRASYEQYF.

This clone came up once. The chain combines TRBV6-2 or TRBV6-3 with TRBJ2-3, with unresolved D. From germline, CDR1 is MNHEY and CDR2 SVGEGT. The CDR3 totals 15 residues. The germline V and J ends were trimmed by 5 bases and 1 base, with 13 bases remaining between them. The CDR3 reads CASSPGRSRTDTQYF. The CDR3 DNA sequence: TGTGCCAGCAGTCCCGGTCGGTCGCGCACAGATACGCAGTATTTT.